This is a list of T cell receptor beta chains from one sample in a study of CD8 T cells in ankylosing spondylitis. TCRdb used MiXCR to reprocess the 5' RACE reads, holding one entry per CDR3 protein. The table shows fewer than 250,000 distinct CDR3 sequences, with about 10% occurring only once. Source material: blood, either unsorted or a sorted T cell fraction (not recorded which). These receptors came from a male donor with ankylosing spondylitis or in good health (not recorded which). CDR3s include the opening cysteine and the closing phenylalanine or tryptophan. A D gene is named only where the DNA matches it firmly. The size entry is marked missing in some rows and otherwise reads once, few, many or a size class.

size: many
J: TRBJ1-3
D: -
V: TRBV20-1
CDR3: CSARGGSTSGNTIYF
DNA: TGCAGTGCTAGAGGCGGCAGCACCTCTGGAAACACCATATATTTT

size: few
J: TRBJ2-1
D: -
V: TRBV7-8
CDR3: CASSLGLRDNEQFF
DNA: TGTGCCAGCAGCTTAGGACTCAGGGACAATGAGCAGTTCTTC

size: -
J: TRBJ2-3
D: -
V: TRBV5-1
CDR3: CASSFAESTDTQYF
DNA: TGCGCCAGCAGCTTCGCGGAGAGCACAGATACGCAGTATTTT

size: -
J: TRBJ1-3
D: TRBD1
V: TRBV7-2
CDR3: CASSLVGTASSGNTIYF
DNA: TGTGCCAGCAGCTTAGTAGGGACAGCAAGCTCTGGAAACACCATATATTTT

size: few
J: TRBJ2-7
D: -
V: TRBV5-6
CDR3: CASSLAEKEQYF
DNA: TGTGCCAGCAGCTTGGCGGAGAAAGAGCAGTACTTC

size: many
J: TRBJ2-1
D: TRBD2
V: TRBV10-3
CDR3: CAVRDYSYNEQFF
DNA: TGTGCCGTCCGGGACTACTCCTACAATGAGCAGTTCTTC

size: many
J: TRBJ2-7
D: TRBD2
V: TRBV3-1
CDR3: CASSHFSGSSYEQYF
DNA: TGTGCCAGCAGCCACTTTAGCGGGAGCTCCTACGAGCAGTACTTC

size: many
J: TRBJ1-4
D: -
V: TRBV5-1
CDR3: CASSLAPDEKLFF
DNA: TGCGCCAGCAGCTTGGCCCCCGATGAAAAACTGTTTTTT

size: -
J: TRBJ1-1
D: -
V: TRBV4-2
CDR3: CASSQVVQGNTEAFF
DNA: TGTGCCAGCAGCCAAGTCGTCCAGGGGAACACTGAAGCTTTCTTT

size: few
J: TRBJ1-3
D: TRBD1
V: TRBV7-2
CDR3: CASSFRGLGNTIYF
DNA: TGTGCCAGCAGCTTCAGGGGGCTGGGAAACACCATATATTTT

size: many
J: TRBJ1-1
D: -
V: TRBV5-6
CDR3: CASSLPADTTEAFF
DNA: TGTGCCAGCAGCTTGCCCGCAGACACCACTGAAGCTTTCTTT

size: few
J: TRBJ2-5
D: TRBD2
V: TRBV5-1
CDR3: CASSTGLAGVFQETQYF
DNA: TGCGCCAGCAGCACGGGACTAGCGGGGGTCTTTCAAGAGACCCAGTACTTC

size: -
J: TRBJ2-7
D: -
V: TRBV12-3/TRBV12-4
CDR3: CASTALGGKNSYEQYF
DNA: TGTGCCAGCACCGCCCTGGGCGGGAAGAACTCCTACGAGCAGTACTTC

size: many
J: TRBJ2-1
D: -
V: TRBV7-6
CDR3: CASSFGIEQFF
DNA: TGTGCCAGCAGCTTCGGGATTGAGCAGTTCTTC

size: many
J: TRBJ1-1
D: -
V: TRBV5-1
CDR3: CASTPYRENTEAFF
DNA: TGCGCCAGCACACCTTATCGGGAGAACACTGAAGCTTTCTTT

size: many
J: TRBJ2-1
D: TRBD1
V: TRBV10-3
CDR3: CAIRGQGGSYNEQFF
DNA: TGTGCCATCAGGGGACAGGGCGGTTCTTACAATGAGCAGTTCTTC

size: -
J: TRBJ2-3
D: TRBD2
V: TRBV4-2
CDR3: CASSQETGTSSDTQYF
DNA: TGTGCCAGCAGCCAAGAAACCGGGACTAGCTCAGATACGCAGTATTTT

size: many
J: TRBJ2-1
D: TRBD2
V: TRBV20-1
CDR3: CSARRTSGGPEIF
DNA: TGCAGTGCTAGAAGGACTAGCGGGGGGCCGGAGATCTTC

size: many
J: TRBJ1-2
D: -
V: TRBV5-1
CDR3: CASSREQGEGYTF
DNA: TGCGCCAGCAGCCGTGAACAGGGAGAAGGCTACACCTTC

size: many
J: TRBJ2-7
D: TRBD1
V: TRBV5-1
CDR3: CASARDRGSYEQYF
DNA: TGCGCCAGCGCCCGGGACAGGGGCTCCTACGAGCAGTACTTC

size: many
J: TRBJ1-5
D: -
V: TRBV15
CDR3: CATSNLDQPQHF
DNA: TGTGCCACCAGCAATCTGGATCAGCCCCAGCATTTT

size: many
J: TRBJ2-1
D: -
V: TRBV5-1
CDR3: CASNQLLSDEQFF
DNA: TGCGCCAGCAATCAACTTCTCAGCGATGAGCAGTTCTTC

size: -
J: TRBJ2-1
D: -
V: TRBV5-4
CDR3: CASSSGTDGRGNEQFF
DNA: TGTGCCAGCAGCTCCGGGACCGACGGAAGAGGCAATGAGCAGTTCTTC

size: -
J: TRBJ2-6
D: -
V: TRBV27
CDR3: CASSSAGGISGANVLTF
DNA: TGTGCCAGCAGTTCTGCTGGGGGAATCTCTGGGGCCAACGTCCTGACTTTC

size: many
J: TRBJ2-3
D: TRBD2
V: TRBV20-1
CDR3: CSAVGLAGTDTQYF
DNA: TGCAGTGCCGTCGGTCTAGCGGGCACAGATACGCAGTATTTT

size: -
J: TRBJ1-1
D: TRBD1
V: TRBV30
CDR3: CAWSKEGAKTEAFF
DNA: TGTGCCTGGAGTAAGGAGGGGGCGAAAACTGAAGCTTTCTTT

size: -
J: TRBJ1-6
D: -
V: TRBV30
CDR3: CAWSRERASNSPLHF
DNA: TGTGCCTGGAGCCGGGAAAGGGCTTCAAATTCACCCCTCCACTTT

size: few
J: TRBJ2-7
D: -
V: TRBV5-1
CDR3: CASSLGGGIPFEQYF
DNA: TGCGCCAGCAGCTTGGGAGGTGGAATCCCCTTCGAGCAGTACTTC

size: many
J: TRBJ1-4
D: -
V: TRBV5-6
CDR3: CASSFEGNREKLFF
DNA: TGTGCCAGCAGCTTTGAAGGGAACCGTGAAAAACTGTTTTTT

size: -
J: TRBJ2-1
D: -
V: TRBV11-2
CDR3: CASSPRPRHNEQFF
DNA: TGTGCCAGCAGCCCCCGGCCCCGGCACAATGAGCAGTTCTTC

size: many
J: TRBJ2-1
D: -
V: TRBV14
CDR3: CASRGAGSSYNEQFF
DNA: TGTGCCAGCAGAGGAGCGGGTAGCTCCTACAATGAGCAGTTCTTC

size: -
J: TRBJ2-1
D: TRBD2
V: TRBV29-1
CDR3: CSVEDPLAGGSYEQFF
DNA: TGCAGCGTTGAAGACCCCCTAGCGGGAGGAAGCTATGAGCAGTTCTTC

size: many
J: TRBJ1-1
D: -
V: TRBV5-1
CDR3: CASSLARGDTEAFF
DNA: TGCGCCAGCAGCTTGGCCCGTGGGGACACTGAAGCTTTCTTT

size: many
J: TRBJ1-2
D: TRBD1
V: TRBV5-1
CDR3: CASSLSVQGLANYGYTF
DNA: TGCGCCAGCAGCTTAAGCGTACAGGGGTTGGCGAACTATGGCTACACCTTC

size: -
J: TRBJ2-7
D: -
V: TRBV7-9
CDR3: CASSSSSKMGEQYF
DNA: TGTGCCAGCAGCTCCTCGTCCAAGATGGGAGAGCAGTACTTC

size: many
J: TRBJ2-1
D: TRBD1
V: TRBV5-1
CDR3: CASSPGTGGYNEQFF
DNA: TGCGCCAGCAGCCCAGGGACAGGGGGGTACAATGAGCAGTTCTTC

size: -
J: TRBJ1-5
D: -
V: TRBV7-8
CDR3: CASSLGAEPGTNQPQHF
DNA: TGTGCCAGCAGCTTAGGGGCGGAGCCTGGGACCAATCAGCCCCAGCATTTT

size: many
J: TRBJ2-5
D: TRBD2
V: TRBV15
CDR3: CATSRALAGETQYF
DNA: TGTGCCACCAGCAGAGCTTTAGCGGGGGAGACCCAGTACTTC

size: few
J: TRBJ2-7
D: -
V: TRBV18
CDR3: CASSPQGIYEQYF
DNA: TGTGCCAGCTCACCACAGGGCATCTACGAGCAGTACTTC

size: -
J: TRBJ2-2
D: -
V: TRBV28
CDR3: CASSLPPLTFSGRELFF
DNA: TGTGCCAGCAGCCTACCTCCCCTCACGTTCTCAGGGAGGGAGCTGTTTTTT

size: -
J: TRBJ1-2
D: -
V: TRBV10-3
CDR3: CAIRDSLNYGYTF
DNA: TGTGCCATCAGGGACAGCCTAAACTATGGCTACACCTTC

size: few
J: TRBJ1-4
D: -
V: TRBV7-9
CDR3: CASSLDPNEKLFF
DNA: TGTGCCAGCAGCTTGGACCCGAATGAAAAACTGTTTTTT

size: -
J: TRBJ2-1
D: -
V: TRBV20-1
CDR3: CSARDTGALYNEQFF
DNA: TGCAGTGCTAGAGATACGGGCGCACTCTACAATGAGCAGTTCTTC

size: many
J: TRBJ2-7
D: -
V: TRBV12-3/TRBV12-4
CDR3: CASSLGQGRNEQYF
DNA: TGTGCCAGCAGTTTAGGGCAGGGAAGGAACGAGCAGTACTTC

size: many
J: TRBJ1-1
D: -
V: TRBV20-1
CDR3: CSAGRAATNTEAFF
DNA: TGCAGTGCTGGGAGGGCAGCTACTAACACTGAAGCTTTCTTT

size: many
J: TRBJ1-4
D: -
V: TRBV21-1
CDR3: CASSKGGTGDKVWKSNNEKLFF
DNA: TGTGCCAGCAGCAAAGGGGGGACAGGGGATAAAGTTTGGAAGTCAAATAATGAAAAACTGTTTTTT

size: many
J: TRBJ1-3
D: -
V: TRBV7-2
CDR3: CASSRPSSGNTIYF
DNA: TGTGCCAGCAGCCGCCCGAGCTCTGGAAACACCATATATTTT

size: few
J: TRBJ1-2
D: -
V: TRBV6-5
CDR3: CASSYSVAGGDGYTF
DNA: TGTGCCAGCAGTTACTCGGTGGCAGGCGGGGATGGCTACACCTTC

size: -
J: TRBJ1-5
D: TRBD1
V: TRBV29-1
CDR3: CSVEVGGLYQPQHF
DNA: TGCAGCGTGGAGGTAGGGGGCCTATATCAGCCCCAGCATTTT

size: many
J: TRBJ2-3
D: -
V: TRBV3-1
CDR3: CASSQDSSTSTQYF
DNA: TGTGCCAGCAGCCAAGATTCTAGCACCAGTACGCAGTATTTT

size: many
J: TRBJ2-2
D: -
V: TRBV29-1
CDR3: CSVERGETGELFF
DNA: TGCAGCGTTGAACGCGGGGAAACCGGGGAGCTGTTTTTT

size: many
J: TRBJ2-7
D: -
V: TRBV10-3
CDR3: CAISESRGHEQYF
DNA: TGTGCCATCAGTGAGTCGAGGGGACACGAGCAGTACTTC

size: many
J: TRBJ2-3
D: -
V: TRBV5-1
CDR3: CASRGNGDPSDTQYF
DNA: TGCGCCAGCAGAGGCAATGGGGATCCCTCAGATACGCAGTATTTT